The T cell receptor (beta chain) under discussion was sequenced for a study of graft-versus-host responses after intestinal transplantation. The CDR3 has 14 residues. Looked up from germline, CDR1 is LNHDA and CDR2 is SQIVND (reference sequence). V lost 3 bases to trimming and J lost 2 bases, with 11 bases between them. Profiled with immunoSEQ multiplex PCR; TCRdb holds only in-frame clones, not every one. The sample comprises around 1,800 clones, about 84% of which are singletons, and under 20% rests with the top ten. Processed graft tissue released its intraepithelial and lamina propria lymphocytes.

The receptor was derived from a human patient who received an intestinal transplant, so some T cells may come from the graft donor. Specimen: ileum tissue, collected 12 days after intestinal transplant. The V and J genes are TRBV19 and TRBJ2-7; D is uncertain. For the CDR3, the DNA is TGTGCCAGTAGTATGGGAAGGTTGGCCTACGAGCAGTACTTC. Its protein product is CASSMGRLAYEQYF.